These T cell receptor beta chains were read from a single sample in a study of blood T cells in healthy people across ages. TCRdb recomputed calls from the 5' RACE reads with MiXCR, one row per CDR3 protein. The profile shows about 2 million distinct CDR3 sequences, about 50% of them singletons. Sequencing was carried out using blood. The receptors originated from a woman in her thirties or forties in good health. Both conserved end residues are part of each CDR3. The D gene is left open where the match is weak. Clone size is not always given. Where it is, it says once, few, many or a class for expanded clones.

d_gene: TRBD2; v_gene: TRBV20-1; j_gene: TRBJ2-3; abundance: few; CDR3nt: TGCAGTGCTAGACGAGAAAGCGGGGGGCGGGATACGCAGTATTTT; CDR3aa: CSARRESGGRDTQYF
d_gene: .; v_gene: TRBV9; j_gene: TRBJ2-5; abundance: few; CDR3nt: TGTGCCAGCAGCGGACTAGGAGGGCCAGAGACCCAGTACTTC; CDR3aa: CASSGLGGPETQYF
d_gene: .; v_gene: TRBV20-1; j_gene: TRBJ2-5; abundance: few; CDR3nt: TGCAGTGCTAGACCAGGCAGGGGCCGGGAGACCCAGTACTTC; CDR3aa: CSARPGRGRETQYF
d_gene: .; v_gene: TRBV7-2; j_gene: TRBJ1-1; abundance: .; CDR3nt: TGTGCCAGCAAACGAGGTGACATGAACACTGAAGCTTTCTTT; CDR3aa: CASKRGDMNTEAFF
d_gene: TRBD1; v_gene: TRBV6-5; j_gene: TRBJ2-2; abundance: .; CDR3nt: TGTGCCAGCAGTCGGACAGGGCTAGACACCGGGGAGCTGTTTTTT; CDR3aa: CASSRTGLDTGELFF
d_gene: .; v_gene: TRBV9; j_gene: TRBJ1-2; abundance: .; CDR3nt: TGTGCCAGCTCAGGATGGGGGGCCCACTATGGCTACACCTTC; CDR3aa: CASSGWGAHYGYTF
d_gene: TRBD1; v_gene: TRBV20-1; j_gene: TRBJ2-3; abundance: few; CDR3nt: TGCAGTGCAATCCGGGACAGGGGAGTTGCGGATACGCAGTATTTT; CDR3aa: CSAIRDRGVADTQYF
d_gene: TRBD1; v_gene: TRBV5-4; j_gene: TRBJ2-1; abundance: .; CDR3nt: TGTGCCAGCAGCAGGTGGACAGGGACCTCTGAGGGCCAGTTCTTC; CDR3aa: CASSRWTGTSEGQFF
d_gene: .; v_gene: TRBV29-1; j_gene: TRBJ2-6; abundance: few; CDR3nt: TGCAGCGTTGAAATTCGGGGAATCGGCTCTGGGGCCAACGTCCTGACTTTC; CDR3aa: CSVEIRGIGSGANVLTF
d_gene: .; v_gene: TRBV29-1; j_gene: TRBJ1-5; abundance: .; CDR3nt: TGCAGCGTTGAAGTCGGGGGTTCGGCGGGGCCCCAGCATTTT; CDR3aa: CSVEVGGSAGPQHF
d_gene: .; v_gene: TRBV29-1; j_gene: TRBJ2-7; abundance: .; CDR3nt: TGCAGCGGTGGGGGCAGGGCGAGCGAGCAGTACTTC; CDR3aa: CSGGGRASEQYF
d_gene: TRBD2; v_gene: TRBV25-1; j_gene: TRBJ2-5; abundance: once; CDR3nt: TGTGCCAGCAGTGAGCCCCCAGCGGGGGTAGAGACCCAGTACTTC; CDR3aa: CASSEPPAGVETQYF
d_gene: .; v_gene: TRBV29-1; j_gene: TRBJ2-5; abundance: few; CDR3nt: TGCAGCACCTGGTGGGGTGGGGAGACCCAGTACTTC; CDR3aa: CSTWWGGETQYF
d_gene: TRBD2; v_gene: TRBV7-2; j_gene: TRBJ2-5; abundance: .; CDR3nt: TGTGCCAGCAGCGCCCGAAGGAGCGGGGGGGCGAACCAAGAGACCCAGTACTTC; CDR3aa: CASSARRSGGANQETQYF
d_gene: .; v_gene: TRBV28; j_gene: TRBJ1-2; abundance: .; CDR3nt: TGTGCCAGCAGCCCCCTTTGGGGGGGCGAGGATGGCTACACCTTC; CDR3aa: CASSPLWGGEDGYTF
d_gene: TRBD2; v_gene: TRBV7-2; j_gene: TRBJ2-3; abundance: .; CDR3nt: TGTGCCAGCAGCCTTGGGCCACTAGCGGGGGCCACAGATACGCAGTATTTT; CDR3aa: CASSLGPLAGATDTQYF
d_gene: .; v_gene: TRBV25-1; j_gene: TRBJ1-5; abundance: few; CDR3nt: TGTGCCAGCAGTGAACCCGAGGAAGGTCAGCCCCAGCATTTT; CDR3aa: CASSEPEEGQPQHF
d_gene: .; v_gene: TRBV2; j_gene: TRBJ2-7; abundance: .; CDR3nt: TGTGCCAGCGGCCCTTCGCGGGGGCACTCCTACGAGCAGTACTTC; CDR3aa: CASGPSRGHSYEQYF
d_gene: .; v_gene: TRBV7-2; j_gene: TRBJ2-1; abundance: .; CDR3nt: TGTGCCAGCAGCCCCCCGCGTAGGGGTGGGGGGCTGGATGAGCGGTTCTTC; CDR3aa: CASSPPRRGGGLDERFF
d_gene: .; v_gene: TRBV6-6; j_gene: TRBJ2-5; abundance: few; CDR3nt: TGTGCCAGCAGGATCGGGTCGAGGCACGTAAAAGAGACCCAGTACTTC; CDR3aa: CASRIGSRHVKETQYF
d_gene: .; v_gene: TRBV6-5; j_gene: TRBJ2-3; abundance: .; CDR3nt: TGTGCCAGCAGTTACTCGGGCGGGGGCGGACATTTTCGTAATACGCAGTATTTT; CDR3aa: CASSYSGGGGHFRNTQYF
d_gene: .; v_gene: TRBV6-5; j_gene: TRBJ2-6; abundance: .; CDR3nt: TGTGCCAGCAGTTTCGACGAAGGAGGAGAGGTCAACGTCCTGACTTTC; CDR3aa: CASSFDEGGEVNVLTF
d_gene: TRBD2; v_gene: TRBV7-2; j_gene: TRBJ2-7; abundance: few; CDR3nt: TGTGCCAGCAGCTTAGAGGGTAGCGGGGGTCGGCAGTACTTC; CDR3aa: CASSLEGSGGRQYF
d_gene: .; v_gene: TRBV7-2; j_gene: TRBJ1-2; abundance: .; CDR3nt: TGTGCCAGCAGCTCTCAAACGGGCAGTTTATCGAGCTACACCTTC; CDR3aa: CASSSQTGSLSSYTF
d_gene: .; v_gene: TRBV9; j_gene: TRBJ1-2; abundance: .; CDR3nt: TGTGCCAGCAGCGTAGGTCCAGGGGTGGACTATGGCTACACCTTC; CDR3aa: CASSVGPGVDYGYTF
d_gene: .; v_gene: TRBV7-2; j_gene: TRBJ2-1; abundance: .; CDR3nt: TGTGCCAGCAGCAGTGTGGGTGGACGGTACAATGAGCAGTTCTTC; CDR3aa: CASSSVGGRYNEQFF
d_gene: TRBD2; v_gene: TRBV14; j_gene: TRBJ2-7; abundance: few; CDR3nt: TGTGCCAGCAGCCAAGAACTAGCGGGAACCTACGAGCAGTACTTC; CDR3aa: CASSQELAGTYEQYF
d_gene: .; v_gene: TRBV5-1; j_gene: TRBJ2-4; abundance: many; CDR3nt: TGCGCCAGCAGCTTGGATGGTGACATTCAGTACTTC; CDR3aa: CASSLDGDIQYF
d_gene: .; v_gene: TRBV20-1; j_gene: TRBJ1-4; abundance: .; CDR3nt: TGCAGTGCTAGAGCTACTTCGTTCAGGACAACTAATGAAAAACTGTTTTTT; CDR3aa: CSARATSFRTTNEKLFF